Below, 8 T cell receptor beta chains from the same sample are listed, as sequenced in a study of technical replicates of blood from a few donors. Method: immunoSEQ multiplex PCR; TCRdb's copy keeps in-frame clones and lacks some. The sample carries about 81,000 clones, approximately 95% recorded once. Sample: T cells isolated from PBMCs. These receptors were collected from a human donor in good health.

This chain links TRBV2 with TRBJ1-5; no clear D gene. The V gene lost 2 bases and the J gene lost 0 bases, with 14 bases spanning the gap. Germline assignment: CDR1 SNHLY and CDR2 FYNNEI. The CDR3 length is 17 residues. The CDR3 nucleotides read TGTGCCAGCAGTGAACGGTCCGCCTTGTATAGCAATCAGCCCCAGCATTTT. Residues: CASSERSALYSNQPQHF.

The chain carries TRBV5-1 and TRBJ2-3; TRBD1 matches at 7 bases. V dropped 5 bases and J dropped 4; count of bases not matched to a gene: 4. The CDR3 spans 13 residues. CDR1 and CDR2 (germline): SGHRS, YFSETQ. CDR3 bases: TGCGCCAGCAGACTTACAGGGGCAGATACGCAGTATTTT. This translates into CASRLTGADTQYF. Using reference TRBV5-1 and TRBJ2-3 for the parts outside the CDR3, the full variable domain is KAGVTQTPRYLIKTRGQQVTLSCSPISGHRSVSWYQQTPGQGLQFLFEYFSETQRNKGNFPGRFSGRQFSNSRSEMNVSTLELGDSALYLCASRLTGADTQYFGPGTRLTVL.

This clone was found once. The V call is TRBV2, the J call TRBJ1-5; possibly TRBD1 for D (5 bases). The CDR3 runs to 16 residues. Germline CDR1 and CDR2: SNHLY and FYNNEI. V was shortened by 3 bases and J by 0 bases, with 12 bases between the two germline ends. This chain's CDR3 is CASSDPAGYSNQPQHF. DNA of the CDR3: TGTGCCAGCAGTGATCCCGCAGGGTATAGCAATCAGCCCCAGCATTTT.

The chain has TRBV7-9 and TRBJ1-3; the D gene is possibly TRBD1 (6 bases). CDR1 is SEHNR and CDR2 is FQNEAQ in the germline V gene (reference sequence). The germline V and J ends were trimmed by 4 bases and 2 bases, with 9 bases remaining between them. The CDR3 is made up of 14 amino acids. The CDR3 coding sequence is TGTGCCAGCAGCTCAAGGACAGCTGGAAACACCATATATTTT. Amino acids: CASSSRTAGNTIYF.

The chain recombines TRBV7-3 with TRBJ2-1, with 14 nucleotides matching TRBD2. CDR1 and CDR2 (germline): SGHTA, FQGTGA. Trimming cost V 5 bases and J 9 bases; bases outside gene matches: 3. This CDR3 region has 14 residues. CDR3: CASSGLAGGGEQFF. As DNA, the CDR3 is TGTGCCAGCAGCGGACTAGCGGGAGGTGGTGAGCAGTTCTTC.

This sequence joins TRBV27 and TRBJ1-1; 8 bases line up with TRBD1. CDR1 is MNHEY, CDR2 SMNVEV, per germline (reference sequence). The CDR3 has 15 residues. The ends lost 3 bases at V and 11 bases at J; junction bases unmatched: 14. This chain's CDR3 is CASSFPDRGLIWAFF. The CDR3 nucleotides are TGTGCCAGCAGTTTCCCCGACAGGGGTTTGATCTGGGCTTTCTTT.

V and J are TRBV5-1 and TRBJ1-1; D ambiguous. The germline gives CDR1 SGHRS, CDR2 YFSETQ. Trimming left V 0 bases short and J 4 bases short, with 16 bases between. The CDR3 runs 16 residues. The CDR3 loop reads CASSLAFLGRTTEAFF. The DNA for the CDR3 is TGCGCCAGCAGCTTGGCTTTTTTAGGGAGAACCACTGAAGCTTTCTTT.

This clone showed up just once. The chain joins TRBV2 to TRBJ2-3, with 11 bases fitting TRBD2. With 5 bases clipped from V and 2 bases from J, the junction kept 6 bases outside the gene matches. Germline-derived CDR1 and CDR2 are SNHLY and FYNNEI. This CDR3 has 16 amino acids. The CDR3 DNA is TGTGCCAGCAGTCCGGGACTAGCGGAGTTCACAGATACGCAGTATTTT. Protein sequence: CASSPGLAEFTDTQYF.